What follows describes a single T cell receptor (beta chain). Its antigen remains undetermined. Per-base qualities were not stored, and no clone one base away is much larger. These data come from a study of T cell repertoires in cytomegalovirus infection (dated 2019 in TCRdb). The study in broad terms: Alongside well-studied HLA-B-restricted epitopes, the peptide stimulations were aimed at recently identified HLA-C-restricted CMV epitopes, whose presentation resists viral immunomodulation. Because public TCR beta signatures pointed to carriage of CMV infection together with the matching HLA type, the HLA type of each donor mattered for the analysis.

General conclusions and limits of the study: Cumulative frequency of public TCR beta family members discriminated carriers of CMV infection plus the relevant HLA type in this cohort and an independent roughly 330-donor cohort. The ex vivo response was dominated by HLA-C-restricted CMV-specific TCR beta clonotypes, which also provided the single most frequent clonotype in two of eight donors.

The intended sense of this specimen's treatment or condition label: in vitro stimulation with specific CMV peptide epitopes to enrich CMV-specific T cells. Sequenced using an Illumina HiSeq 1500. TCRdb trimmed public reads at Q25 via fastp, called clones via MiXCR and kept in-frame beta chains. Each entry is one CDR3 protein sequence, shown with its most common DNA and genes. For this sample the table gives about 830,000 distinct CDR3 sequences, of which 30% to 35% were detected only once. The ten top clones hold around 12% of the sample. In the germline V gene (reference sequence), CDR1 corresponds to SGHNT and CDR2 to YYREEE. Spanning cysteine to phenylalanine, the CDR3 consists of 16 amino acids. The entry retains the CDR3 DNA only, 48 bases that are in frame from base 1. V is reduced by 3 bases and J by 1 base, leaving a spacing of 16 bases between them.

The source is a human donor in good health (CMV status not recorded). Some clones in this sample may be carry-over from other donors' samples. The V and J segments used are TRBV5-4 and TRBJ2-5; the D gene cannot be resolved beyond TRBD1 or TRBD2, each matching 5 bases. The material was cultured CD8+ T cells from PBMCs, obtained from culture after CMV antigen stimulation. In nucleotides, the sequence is TGTGCCAGCAGCTACCCCGACCGGGACGGCCAAGAGACCCAGTACTTC. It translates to CASSYPDRDGQETQYF.